A single sample is the source of the 13 T cell receptor beta chains below, sequenced in a study of T-cell reconstitution after alpha-beta-depleted transplantation in children. The authors prepared the TCRbeta library with unique molecular identifiers. TCRdb reprocessed the PCR reads via MiXCR and lists one record per CDR3 protein. Of fewer than 150,000 distinct CDR3 sequences listed, roughly 10% are singletons. The sample was PBMCs, mostly from graft donor cells, taken 180 days after TCRalphabeta/CD19-depleted stem cell transplant. The source is a girl less than two years old who had a stem cell transplant for combined immunodeficiency, so the T cells may come from the graft donor.

This clonotype was counted a few times. This sequence joins TRBV9 and TRBJ2-7, with a tentative D call TRBD1 (6 bases). The V end was cut by 5 bases, the J end by 9 bases, with 18 bases between. There are 13 residues in the CDR3. CDR1 and CDR2 (germline): SGDLS, YYNGEE. The CDR3 DNA sequence: TGTGCCAGCAGTCGAAGGACAGAAGGTCCGCAGTACTTC. As protein: CASSRRTEGPQYF.

In this sample, this clonotype turned up a few times. The genes are TRBV5-1 and TRBJ2-1, with TRBD1 identical over 12 bases. Germline V gene lookup returns CDR1 SGHRS and CDR2 YFSETQ. CDR3 length: 15 residues. Losses at the gene ends were 1 base for V and 8 bases for J; bases not matched to a gene: 4. CDR3 sequence: CASSLMGQGAHEQFF. CDR3 sequence (DNA): TGCGCCAGCAGCTTGATGGGACAGGGGGCGCATGAGCAGTTCTTC.

V gene TRBV24-1 combines with J gene TRBJ2-7; 8 bases agree with TRBD1. Germline values: CDR1 KGHDR, CDR2 SFDVKD. The CDR3 has 16 amino acids. Germline trimming cut 4 bases from V and 0 bases from J; bases unmatched to any gene: 7. CDR3 amino acids: CATSDPDRAGSYEQYF. For the CDR3, the DNA is TGTGCCACCAGTGACCCGGACAGGGCCGGCTCCTACGAGCAGTACTTC.

The gene calls are TRBV25-1 and TRBJ2-1; 7 bases are a match to TRBD2. Germline V gene lookup returns CDR1 MGHDK and CDR2 SYGVNS. The CDR3 has 15 residues. The junction had 8 bases not matched to a gene; V was cut back by 3 bases and J by 6 bases. The CDR3 loop is CASSDLGGGFNEQFF. CDR3 sequence (DNA): TGTGCCAGCAGTGACCTGGGCGGGGGATTCAATGAGCAGTTCTTC.

In this sample, this clonotype turned up a few times. The chain recombines TRBV20-1 with TRBJ2-6; TRBD1 aligns across 9 bases. Looked up from germline, CDR1 is DFQATT and CDR2 is SNEGSKA (reference sequence). This CDR3 comprises 17 residues. V was pared by 3 bases and J by 0 bases, with 6 bases of the junction left unmatched. The CDR3 nucleotides read TGCAGTGCTAGCGACAGGGGGAAAAACTCTGGGGCCAACGTCCTGACTTTC. Amino acid sequence: CSASDRGKNSGANVLTF.

This clonotype was counted between two and nine times. The genes are TRBV29-1 and TRBJ2-7; D possibly corresponds to TRBD2 (6 bases). V gave up 1 base and J gave up 3 bases, with 19 bases separating them. Germline lookup yields CDR1 SQVTM and CDR2 ANQGSEA. CDR3 size: 16 residues. The CDR3: CSVEASGEGEVYEQYF. The CDR3, as DNA: TGCAGCGTTGAAGCCTCTGGTGAAGGGGAGGTCTACGAGCAGTACTTC.

This clonotype was counted a few times. The chain joins TRBV11-2 to TRBJ2-7; 8 nucleotides align to TRBD1. Germline CDR1 and CDR2: SGHAT and FQNNGV. CDR3 size: 14 residues. Trimming removed 3 bases from V and 3 bases from J; junction bases left unmatched: 4. CDR3: CASSFRQGLYEQYF. For the CDR3, the DNA is TGTGCCAGCAGCTTCCGACAGGGGCTCTACGAGCAGTACTTC.

CDR3 coding DNA: TGTGCCAGTACCAGGACTAGCGGGGGGCCATACAATGAGCAGTTCTTC. Translation gives CASTRTSGGPYNEQFF. The rearrangement links TRBV19 to TRBJ2-1; TRBD2 matches at 14 bases. Germline trimming cut 7 bases from V and 4 bases from J; bases unmatched to any gene: 6. The CDR3 sequence is 16 residues long. The germline gives CDR1 LNHDA, CDR2 SQIVND (reference sequence).

The chain joins TRBV7-8 to TRBJ2-5; 9 bases align to TRBD1. V was pared by 0 bases and J by 5 bases, with 7 bases of the junction left unmatched. The V gene's germline CDR1 is SGHVS and CDR2 FQNEAQ. The CDR3 covers 16 residues. This chain's CDR3 is CASSLATGTGRETQYF. CDR3 DNA sequence: TGTGCCAGCAGCTTAGCAACTGGGACAGGGAGGGAGACCCAGTACTTC.

This clonotype was picked up a small number of times. This chain links TRBV29-1 with TRBJ2-7; D is unresolved. Germline loops: CDR1 SQVTM, CDR2 ANQGSEA. The CDR3 runs to 13 residues. V lost 1 base and J 3 bases, leaving 10 bases between the germline ends. CDR3 region: CSVEGVGFYEQYF. CDR3 nucleotides: TGCAGCGTTGAAGGGGTGGGATTCTACGAGCAGTACTTC.

The genes are TRBV19 and TRBJ2-2, with a weak D call TRBD2 (5 bases). The V gene lost 3 bases and the J gene lost 5 bases, with 13 bases spanning the gap. The germline gives CDR1 LNHDA, CDR2 SQIVND (reference sequence). CDR3 length: 15 amino acids. CDR3 sequence reads: CASSMVRGATGELFF. The CDR3 nucleotides read TGTGCCAGTAGTATGGTTCGGGGTGCAACCGGGGAGCTGTTTTTT.

This clonotype occurred many times. V gene TRBV20-1 combines with J gene TRBJ2-7, with TRBD1 matching 10 bases. Germline V gene sequence: CDR1 DFQATT, CDR2 SNEGSKA (reference sequence). This CDR3 is built from 16 residues. V lost 1 base and J lost 3; bases outside the gene matches: 9. The CDR3, as DNA: TGCAGTGCTAGAGCCGCGCCCAGGGACAGGGGCTACGAGCAGTACTTC. It encodes CSARAAPRDRGYEQYF.

This clonotype has a count of ten or more. The J gene is TRBJ2-3, the V gene TRBV20-1, with D perhaps matching TRBD1 or TRBD2 (6 bases each). V was pared by 2 bases and J by 4 bases, with 10 bases between. The CDR3 sequence is 13 residues long. Germline V gives CDR1 DFQATT, CDR2 SNEGSKA (reference sequence). The CDR3 loop reads CSARSRGPDTQYF. CDR3 DNA sequence: TGCAGTGCTAGAAGCCGGGGGCCAGATACGCAGTATTTT.